This TCR beta chain appears in the sequencing data of a study of cytomegalovirus exposure and HLA in healthy donors (dated by TCRdb to about 2017). Background for the entire study: According to a later analysis, the 120 or so validation repertoires were produced on the same platform as the 666 repertoires of the first cohort. To predict cytomegalovirus infection status, the study combined high-throughput TCR immunosequencing, statistical association of individual TCRs with disease status, and machine learning. The study aimed to test whether signatures of past pathogen exposure could be identified by cataloging public T cell receptors. Besides the first cohort of roughly 660 subjects, a separate validation cohort made up of over 95 different subjects was used. The study at large found these results: The validation cohort had no HLA typing available for a later analysis, so co-occurrence within that cohort was assessed over all 120 or so repertoires. The classifier was reported to diagnose cytomegalovirus status with high specificity and sensitivity in both the original and validation cohorts. In the study, around 150 TCR beta chains were listed as associated with cytomegalovirus. Three of the identified cytomegalovirus-associated TCR beta chains were confirmed in vitro to be specific for cytomegalovirus antigens. According to the authors, the approach could potentially be generalized to other disease states and immunological phenotypes. Most TCR sequences were seen in very few donors, while some public TCRs were found in many individuals. Of the cluster scores, about 94% were above 0 in a later analysis, which found that TCRs clustered in the first cohort also tended to co-occur in the roughly 130 validation repertoires.

Separate from the approximately 690-subject first cohort, the validation cohort of some 130 subjects was the group to which the donors belonged. Taken from cysteine to phenylalanine, the CDR3 has 13 residues. Only the CDR3 portion is preserved as DNA: 39 bases, with reading frame beginning at the first base. V gives up 3 bases and J gives up 4 bases, and the segment between their germline ends measures 6 bases. CDR1 is given as LGHNA and CDR2 as YSLEER, both from the germline V gene. Receptor libraries were prepared by the immunoSEQ multiplex PCR assay. The source study handled its data this way. To diagnose cytomegalovirus status from the catalog of TCR beta chain sequences, a statistical classification framework was built. Held by TCRdb, this immuneACCESS table contains in-frame sequences only and omits some clones. Under half of the omission traces to an unresolved V gene where checked; the cause of the rest is unknown. V and J calls and clone size are as listed in that table; D and trimming were resolved from the DNA. The sample yields 130,000 to 150,000 clones; almost 90% were counted once. The ten largest clones capture approximately 7.5% of the sample.

With regard to this clone: No cognate antigen has been identified for it. No clone much larger than this one lies a single base away; base qualities are absent.

The specimen was PBMCs. The receptor was derived from a woman aged 18 to 35 in good health and CMV-seropositive. This chain is built from TRBV4-3 and TRBJ2-2; confidence is insufficient to name the D gene. The CDR3 protein is CASSHRFTGELFF. The DNA is as follows: TGCGCCAGCAGCCACAGATTCACCGGGGAGCTGTTTTTT.